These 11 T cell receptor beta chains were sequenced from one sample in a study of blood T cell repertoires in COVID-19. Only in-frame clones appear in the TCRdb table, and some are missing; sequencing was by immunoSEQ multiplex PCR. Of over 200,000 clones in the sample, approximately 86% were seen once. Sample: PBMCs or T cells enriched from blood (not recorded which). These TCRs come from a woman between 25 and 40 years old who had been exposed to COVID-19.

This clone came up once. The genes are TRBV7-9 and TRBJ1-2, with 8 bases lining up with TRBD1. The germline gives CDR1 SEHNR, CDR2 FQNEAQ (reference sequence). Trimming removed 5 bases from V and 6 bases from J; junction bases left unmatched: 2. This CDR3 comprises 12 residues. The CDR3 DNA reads TGTGCCAGCAGCGTGGGACAGGATGGCTACACCTTC. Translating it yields CASSVGQDGYTF. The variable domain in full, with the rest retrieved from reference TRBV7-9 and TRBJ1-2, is DTGVSQNPRHKITKRGQNVTFRCDPISEHNRLYWYRQTLGQGPEFLTYFQNEAQLEKSRLLSDRFSAERPKGSFSTLEIQRTEQGDSAMYLCASSVGQDGYTFGSGTRLTVV.

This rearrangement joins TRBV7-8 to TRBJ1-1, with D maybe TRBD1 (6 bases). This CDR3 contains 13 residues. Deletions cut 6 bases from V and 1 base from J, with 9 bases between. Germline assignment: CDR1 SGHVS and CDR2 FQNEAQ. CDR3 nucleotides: TGTGCCAGCAGGGAACAGGGGAACACTGAAGCTTTCTTT. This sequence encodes CASREQGNTEAFF.

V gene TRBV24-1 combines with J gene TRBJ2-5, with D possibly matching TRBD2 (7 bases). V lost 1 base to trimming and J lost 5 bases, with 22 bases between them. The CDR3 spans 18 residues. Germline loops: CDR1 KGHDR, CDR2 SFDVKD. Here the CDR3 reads CATSDFSVRGAWGETQYF. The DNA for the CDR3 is TGTGCCACCAGTGATTTCTCCGTCCGGGGGGCGTGGGGTGAGACCCAGTACTTC.

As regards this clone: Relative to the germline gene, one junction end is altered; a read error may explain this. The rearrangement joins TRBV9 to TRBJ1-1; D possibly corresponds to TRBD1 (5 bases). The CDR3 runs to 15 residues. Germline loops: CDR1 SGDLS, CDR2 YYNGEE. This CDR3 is CASCVQGSRNTEAFF. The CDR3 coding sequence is TGTGCCAGCTGCGTGCAGGGAAGCCGGAACACTGAAGCTTTCTTT.

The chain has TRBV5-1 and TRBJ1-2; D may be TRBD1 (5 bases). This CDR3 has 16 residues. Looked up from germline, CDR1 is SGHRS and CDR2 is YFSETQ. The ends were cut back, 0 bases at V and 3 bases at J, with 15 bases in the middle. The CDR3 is CASSLVIPRAHYGYTF. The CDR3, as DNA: TGCGCCAGCAGCTTGGTAATTCCCAGGGCGCACTATGGCTACACCTTC.

This CDR3 is CASSPSVSNQPQHF. DNA of the CDR3: TGTGCCAGCTCACCGTCGGTGAGCAATCAGCCCCAGCATTTT. J is TRBJ1-5 and V is TRBV18; D uncertain. V lost 3 bases, J lost 1 base, and 7 bases lay in between. Germline V gene sequence: CDR1 KGHSH, CDR2 LQKENI. The CDR3 length is 14 residues.

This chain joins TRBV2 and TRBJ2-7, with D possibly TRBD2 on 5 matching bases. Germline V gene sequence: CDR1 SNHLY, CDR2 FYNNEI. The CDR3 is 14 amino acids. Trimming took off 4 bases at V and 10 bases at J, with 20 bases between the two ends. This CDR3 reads CASSANTRASLQYF. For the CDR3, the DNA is TGTGCCAGCAGTGCTAACACGAGGGCTTCCCTTCAGTACTTC.

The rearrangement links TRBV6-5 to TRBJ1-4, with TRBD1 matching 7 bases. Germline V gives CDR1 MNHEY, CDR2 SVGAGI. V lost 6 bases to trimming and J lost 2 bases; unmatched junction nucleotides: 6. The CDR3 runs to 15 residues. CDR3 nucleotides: TGTGCCAGCAGGACAGGGCTAGTGACTAATGAAAAACTGTTTTTT. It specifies CASRTGLVTNEKLFF.

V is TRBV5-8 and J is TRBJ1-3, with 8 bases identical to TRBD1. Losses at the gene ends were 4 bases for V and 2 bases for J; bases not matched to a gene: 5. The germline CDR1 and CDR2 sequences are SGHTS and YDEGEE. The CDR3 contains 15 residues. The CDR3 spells CASSGNRGTGNTIYF. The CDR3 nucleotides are TGTGCCAGCAGCGGAAACAGGGGGACTGGAAACACCATATATTTT.

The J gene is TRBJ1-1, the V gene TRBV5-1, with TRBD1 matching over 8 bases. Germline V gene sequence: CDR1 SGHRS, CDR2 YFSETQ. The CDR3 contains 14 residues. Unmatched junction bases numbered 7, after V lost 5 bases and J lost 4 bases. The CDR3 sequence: CASSQTQGATEAFF. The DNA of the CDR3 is TGCGCCAGCAGTCAGACTCAGGGGGCCACTGAAGCTTTCTTT. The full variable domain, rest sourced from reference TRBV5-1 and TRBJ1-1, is KAGVTQTPRYLIKTRGQQVTLSCSPISGHRSVSWYQQTPGQGLQFLFEYFSETQRNKGNFPGRFSGRQFSNSRSEMNVSTLELGDSALYLCASSQTQGATEAFFGQGTRLTVV.

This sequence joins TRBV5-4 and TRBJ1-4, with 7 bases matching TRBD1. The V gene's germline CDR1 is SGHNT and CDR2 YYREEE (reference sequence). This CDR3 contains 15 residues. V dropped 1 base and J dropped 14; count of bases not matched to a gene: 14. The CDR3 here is CASSLSGTDPQRLFF. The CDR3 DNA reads TGTGCCAGCAGCTTGTCTGGGACAGATCCTCAAAGGCTGTTTTTT. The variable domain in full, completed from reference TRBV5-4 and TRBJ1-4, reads ETGVTQSPTHLIKTRGQQVTLRCSSQSGHNTVSWYQQALGQGPQFIFQYYREEENGRGNFPPRFSGLQFPNYSSELNVNALELDDSALYLCASSLSGTDPQRLFFGSGTQLSVL.